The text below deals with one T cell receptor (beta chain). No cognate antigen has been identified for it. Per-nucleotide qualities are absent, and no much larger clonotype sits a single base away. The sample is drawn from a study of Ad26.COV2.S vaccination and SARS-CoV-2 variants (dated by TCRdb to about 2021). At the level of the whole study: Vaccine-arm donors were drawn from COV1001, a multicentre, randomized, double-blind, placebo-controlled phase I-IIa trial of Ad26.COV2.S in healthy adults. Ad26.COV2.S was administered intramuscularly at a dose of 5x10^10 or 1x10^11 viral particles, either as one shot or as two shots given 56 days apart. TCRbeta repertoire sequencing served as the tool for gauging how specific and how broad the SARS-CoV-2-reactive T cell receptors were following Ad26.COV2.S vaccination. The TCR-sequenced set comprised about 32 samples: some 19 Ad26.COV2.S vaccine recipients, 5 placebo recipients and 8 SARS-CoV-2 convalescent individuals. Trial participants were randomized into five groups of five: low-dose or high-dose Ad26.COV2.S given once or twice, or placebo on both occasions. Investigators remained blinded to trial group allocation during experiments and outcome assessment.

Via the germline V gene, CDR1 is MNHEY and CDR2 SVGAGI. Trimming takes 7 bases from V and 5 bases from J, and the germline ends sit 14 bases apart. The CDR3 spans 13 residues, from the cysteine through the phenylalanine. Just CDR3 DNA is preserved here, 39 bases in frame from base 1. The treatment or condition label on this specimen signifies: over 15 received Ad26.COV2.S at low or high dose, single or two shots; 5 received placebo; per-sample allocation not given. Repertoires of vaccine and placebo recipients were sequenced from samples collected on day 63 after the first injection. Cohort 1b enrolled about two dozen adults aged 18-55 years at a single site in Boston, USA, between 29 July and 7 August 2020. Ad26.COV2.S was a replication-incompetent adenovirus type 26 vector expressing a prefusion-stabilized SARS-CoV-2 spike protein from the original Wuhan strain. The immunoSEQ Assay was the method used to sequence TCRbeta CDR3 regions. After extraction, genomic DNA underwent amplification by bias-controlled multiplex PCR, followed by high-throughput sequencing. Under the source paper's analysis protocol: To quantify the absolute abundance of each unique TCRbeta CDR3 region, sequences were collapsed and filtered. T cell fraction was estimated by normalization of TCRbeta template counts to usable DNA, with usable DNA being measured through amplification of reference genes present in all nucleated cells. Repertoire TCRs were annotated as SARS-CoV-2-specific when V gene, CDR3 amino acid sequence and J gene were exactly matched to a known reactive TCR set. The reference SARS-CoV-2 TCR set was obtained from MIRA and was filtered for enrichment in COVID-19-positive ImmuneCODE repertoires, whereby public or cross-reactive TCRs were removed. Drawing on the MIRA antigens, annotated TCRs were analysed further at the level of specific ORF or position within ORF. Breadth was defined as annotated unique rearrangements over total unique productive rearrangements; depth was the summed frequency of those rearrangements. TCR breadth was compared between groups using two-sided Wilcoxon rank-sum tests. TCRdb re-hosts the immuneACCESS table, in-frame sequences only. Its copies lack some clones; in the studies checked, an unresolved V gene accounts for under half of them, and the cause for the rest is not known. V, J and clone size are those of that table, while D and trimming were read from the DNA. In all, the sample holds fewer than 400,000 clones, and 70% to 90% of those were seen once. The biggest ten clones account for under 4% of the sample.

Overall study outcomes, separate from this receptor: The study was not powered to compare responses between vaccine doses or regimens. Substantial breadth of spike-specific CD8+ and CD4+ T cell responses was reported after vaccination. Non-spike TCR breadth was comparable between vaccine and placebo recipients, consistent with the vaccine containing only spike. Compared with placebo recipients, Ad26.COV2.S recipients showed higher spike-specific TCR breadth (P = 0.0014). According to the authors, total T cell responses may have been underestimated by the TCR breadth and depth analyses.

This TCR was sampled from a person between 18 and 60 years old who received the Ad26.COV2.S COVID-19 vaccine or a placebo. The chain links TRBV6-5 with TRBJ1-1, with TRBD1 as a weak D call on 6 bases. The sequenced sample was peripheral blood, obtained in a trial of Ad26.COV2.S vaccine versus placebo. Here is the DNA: TGTGCCAGCAAGACAGGACGTTTGACTGAAGCTTTCTTT. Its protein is CASKTGRLTEAFF.